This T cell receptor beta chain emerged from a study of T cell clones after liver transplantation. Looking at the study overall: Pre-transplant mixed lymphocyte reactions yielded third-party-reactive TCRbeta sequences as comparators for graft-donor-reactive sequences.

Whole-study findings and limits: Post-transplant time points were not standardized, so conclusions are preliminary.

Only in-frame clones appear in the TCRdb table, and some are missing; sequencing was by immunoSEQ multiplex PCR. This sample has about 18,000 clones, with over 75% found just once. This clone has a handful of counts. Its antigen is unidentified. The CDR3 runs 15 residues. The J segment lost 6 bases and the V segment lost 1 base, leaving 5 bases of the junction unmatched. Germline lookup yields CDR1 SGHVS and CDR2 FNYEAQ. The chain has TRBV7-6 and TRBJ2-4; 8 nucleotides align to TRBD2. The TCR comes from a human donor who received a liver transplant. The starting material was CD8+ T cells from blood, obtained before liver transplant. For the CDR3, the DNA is TGTGCCAGCAGCTTAGGGGATAGCGGGGTAAACATTCAGTACTTC. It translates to CASSLGDSGVNIQYF.